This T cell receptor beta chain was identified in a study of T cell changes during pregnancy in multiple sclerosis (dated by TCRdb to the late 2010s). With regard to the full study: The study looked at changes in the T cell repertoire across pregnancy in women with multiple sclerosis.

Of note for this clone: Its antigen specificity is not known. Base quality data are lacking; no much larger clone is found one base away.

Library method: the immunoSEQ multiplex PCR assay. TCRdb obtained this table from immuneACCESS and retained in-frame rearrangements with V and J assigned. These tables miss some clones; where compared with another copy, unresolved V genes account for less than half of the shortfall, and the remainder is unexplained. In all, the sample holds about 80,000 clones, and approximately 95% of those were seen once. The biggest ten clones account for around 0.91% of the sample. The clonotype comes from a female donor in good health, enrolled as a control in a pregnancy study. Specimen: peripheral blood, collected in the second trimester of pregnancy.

The nucleotide sequence reads as follows: TGTGCCAGCAGCTTGAGGGTTGGGTCCACAGATACGCAGTATTTT. Translated, this is CASSLRVGSTDTQYF. The rearranged chain carries TRBV7-9 and TRBJ2-3; possibly the D gene is TRBD2, per 5 matching bases. Sequences SEHNR (CDR1) and FQNEAQ (CDR2) are obtained from the germline V gene (reference sequence). From its cysteine to its phenylalanine, the CDR3 spans 15 amino acids. Just CDR3 DNA is preserved here, 45 bases in frame from base 1. V is reduced by 3 bases and J by 2 bases, leaving a spacing of 12 bases between them.